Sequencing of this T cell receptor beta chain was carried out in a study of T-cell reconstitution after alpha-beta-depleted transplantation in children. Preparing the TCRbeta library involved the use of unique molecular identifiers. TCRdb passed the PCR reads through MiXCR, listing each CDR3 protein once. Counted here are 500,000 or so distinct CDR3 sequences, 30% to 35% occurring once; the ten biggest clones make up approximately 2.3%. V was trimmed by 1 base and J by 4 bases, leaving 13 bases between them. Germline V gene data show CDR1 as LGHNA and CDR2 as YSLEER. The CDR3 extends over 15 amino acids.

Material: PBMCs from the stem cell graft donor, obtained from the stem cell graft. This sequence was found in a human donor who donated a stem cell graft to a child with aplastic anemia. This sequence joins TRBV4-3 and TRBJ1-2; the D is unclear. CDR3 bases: TGCGCCAGCAGCCAAGTAAAAGCAAACCCCTATGGCTACACCTTC. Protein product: CASSQVKANPYGYTF.